This T cell receptor beta chain was sequenced for a study of identical twins. General observations from the study: Twins' excess sharing was less marked for out-of-frame beta sequences. Twin-shared out-of-frame alpha sequences showed excess low generation probability.

Germline CDR1 and CDR2: DFQATT and SNEGSKA (reference sequence). There are 12 residues in the CDR3. V was clipped by 3 bases and J by 2 bases, with 8 bases between them. TCRdb re-called the 5' RACE reads through MiXCR, storing one row per CDR3 protein. Among about 890,000 distinct CDR3 sequences, roughly an eighth were seen once, and the ten largest hold around 1.6%. As to this clonotype: What it recognizes is unknown.

These data also formed part of another study, on yellow fever vaccine responses in identical twins. This second study notes: The authors reported partly convergent, partly personalized vaccine responses in identical twins.

The chain carries TRBV20-1 and TRBJ2-7; D gene ambiguous. Source material: PBMCs. This TCR was sampled from a woman aged 18-29 years in good health. The CDR3 sequence is CSASLPPYEQYF. Written as DNA, the CDR3 is TGCAGTGCTAGCTTGCCCCCCTACGAGCAGTACTTC.